Listed here are 3 T cell receptor beta chains from one sample, sequenced in a study of shared clonotypes between healthy human individuals. Sequencing was performed with immunoSEQ multiplex PCR; in TCRdb, only in-frame clones are kept and a portion is missing. In the table there are about 680,000 clones, 90% to 95% of which are singletons. Positively selected for CCR7, the CD45RO-negative cells used as naive CD8 cells excluded terminally differentiated effector memory CD45RA+ cells. The material sequenced was naive CD8+ T cells sorted from blood. These receptors were collected from a man aged 25-40 years in good health.

V is TRBV9 and J is TRBJ1-2, with a possible D match to TRBD1 (5 bases). Germline lookup yields CDR1 SGDLS and CDR2 YYNGEE. Between the trimmed V and J ends, which lost 3 bases and 5 bases, there was a span of 17 bases. The CDR3 loop spans 15 amino acids. CDR3 nucleotide sequence: TGTGCCAGCAGCGCGATCGATAGACAGATATATGGCTACACCTTC. Protein sequence: CASSAIDRQIYGYTF.

This clone has just a few counts. The chain uses TRBV5-8 and TRBJ1-1; tentatively, D is TRBD1 (5 bases). The CDR3 consists of 15 residues. Trimming took off 3 bases at V and 0 bases at J, with 12 bases between the two ends. Germline CDR1 SGHTS, CDR2 YDEGEE. The CDR3 DNA follows: TGTGCCAGCAGCTGGGGGGTAGGCTTGAACACTGAAGCTTTCTTT. Translating it yields CASSWGVGLNTEAFF.

The chain has TRBV6-4 and TRBJ2-3; D is unresolved. The germline V gene has CDR1 MRHNA and CDR2 SNTAGT. Trimming removed 6 bases from V and 1 base from J, with 14 bases in between. The CDR3 length is 15 residues. CDR3 nucleotides: TGTGCCAGCAGAAGTGACGGATTGGGCACAGATACGCAGTATTTT. Translation: CASRSDGLGTDTQYF.